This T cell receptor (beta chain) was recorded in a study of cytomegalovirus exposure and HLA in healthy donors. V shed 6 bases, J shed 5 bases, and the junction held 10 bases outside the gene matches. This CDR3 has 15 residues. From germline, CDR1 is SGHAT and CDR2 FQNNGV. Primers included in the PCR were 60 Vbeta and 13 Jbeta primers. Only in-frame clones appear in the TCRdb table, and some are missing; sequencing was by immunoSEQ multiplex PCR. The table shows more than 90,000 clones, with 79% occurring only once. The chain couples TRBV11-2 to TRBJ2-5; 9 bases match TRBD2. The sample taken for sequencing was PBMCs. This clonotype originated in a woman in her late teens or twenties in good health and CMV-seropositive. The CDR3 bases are TGTGCCAGCAGTCCTAATAGCGGGAGTGGTGAGACCCAGTACTTC. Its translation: CASSPNSGSGETQYF. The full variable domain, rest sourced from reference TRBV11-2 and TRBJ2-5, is EAGVAQSPRYKIIEKRQSVAFWCNPISGHATLYWYQQILGQGPKLLIQFQNNGVVDDSQLPKDRFSAERLKGVDSTLKIQPAKLEDSAVYLCASSPNSGSGETQYFGPGTRLLVL.